This TCR beta chain was sequenced in a study of intratumoral heterogeneity in liver cancer. In the study overall: Across the full approximately 13-patient cohort, most patients were male and a median age of roughly 69 years was recorded. Of the roughly 71 multiregional samples collected from 15 or so HCC patients in the overall cohort, some 53 were tumoral regions and roughly 20 were adjacent nontumoral regions. The study combined RNA-seq, DNA sequencing, TCR-seq and SNP array data from multiple regions of hepatocellular carcinoma specimens to study intratumor heterogeneity. The paper's findings and limits, for the study overall: A relatively low patient number and under-sampled tumor-infiltrating lymphocyte representation were acknowledged by the authors as limitations.

As to this clone: The antigen it recognizes is unknown. No much larger clonotype is one base removed from it; base qualities were not supplied.

CDR1 and CDR2 are read off the germline V gene (reference sequence) as MNHNY and SVGAGI. V is clipped by 6 bases and J by 0 bases, and the sequence between their germline boundaries is 15 bases long. The CDR3 holds 15 amino acids from the cysteine to the phenylalanine. Only the CDR3 DNA is retained, 45 bases long and in frame from the first base. The immunoSEQ assay was used to sequence TCR beta chain CDR3 regions from genomic DNA. Rearranged VDJ segments were amplified with primers that anneal to V and J segments. As for how the authors treated the data: The ImmunoSeq Analyzer software was used to compute clonality and richness metrics. Fisher's exact test, supplemented by a beta-binomial method for added stringency, was applied to identify differentially abundant clones between regions. TCRdb took this table from immuneACCESS and kept in-frame rearrangements with V and J called. Such tables lack part of the clones; where checked against another copy, unresolved V genes explain under half of the gap, and the rest is unexplained. V and J calls and clone size follow that table, whereas D and trimming were derived from the DNA. This sample is represented by about 20,000 clones; just under 75% of them were singletons. The leading ten clones occupy about 17% of the sample.

Every patient had early-stage hepatocellular carcinoma and received no therapy prior to surgical resection. The sampled areas showed no macroscopic signs of necrosis or hemorrhage. TCR sequencing (ImmunoSeq) was performed on multiple regions from a couple of patients. Frozen resection tissue samples were collected at least 1 cm apart from each other. Samples labelled N came from nontumoral liver tissue adjacent to the tumor. Genomic DNA was isolated from bulk tissue with the DNeasy blood and tissue kit. The chain links TRBV6-6 with TRBJ2-7; TRBD1 is possibly the D segment (6 matching bases). This receptor was obtained from a woman in her 70s with hepatocellular carcinoma. The sample consisted of tumor-adjacent normal tissue, taken before any cancer treatment. The sequenced DNA: TGTGCCAGCAGCCTCGGGACACCGAGCTCCTACGAGCAGTACTTC. Translated, this is CASSLGTPSSYEQYF.